The source of this T cell receptor (beta chain) is a study of blood T cell repertoires in COVID-19. Study information: T cells, B-cell-depleted T cells, or PBMCs supplied cDNA or gDNA.

The study recruited people aged roughly 18 to 95 years across 20 to 30 US areas. Among Cohort 3 donors, those recovered had two negative PCRs, clearance, or symptom resolution. CDR1 and CDR2 (germline): LNHDA, SQIVND (reference sequence). V was clipped by 7 bases and J by 2 bases, with 9 bases between them. This CDR3 has 13 residues. TCRdb's table, derived via immunoSEQ multiplex PCR, lists solely in-frame clones and lacks some. The sample yields 250,000 to 350,000 clones, around nine tenths seen once. Material for sequencing was PBMCs or T cells enriched from blood (not recorded which). This sequence was found in a woman under 40 who had recovered from COVID-19. V gene TRBV19 combines with J gene TRBJ1-5; D is unresolved. CDR3 sequence reads: CASNERGNQPQHF. Here the CDR3 DNA reads TGTGCCAGTAATGAGAGGGGCAATCAGCCCCAGCATTTT.